This T cell receptor beta chain is from a study of blood T cell repertoires in COVID-19. As for the study in general: Acute and convalescent COVID-19 samples came from the United States, Italy and Spain. From T cells, B-cell-depleted T cells, or PBMCs came the material, which was cDNA or gDNA.

Source study methods: Amplification with reference gene primers provided the estimates of nucleated cell counts. The assay was immunoSEQ multiplex PCR, and TCRdb's table has in-frame clones only and misses some. The V and J calls and clone size were taken over from that table, and D and trimming were inferred from the DNA. The sample includes more than 10,000 clones, about 90% of them seen just once. The receptor's source is a human donor in a cohort sampled during active COVID-19. The sample consisted of peripheral blood.

The CDR3, as DNA: TGTGCCAGCTCACCTACCGGGACAGGTCATACTGAAGCTTTCTTT. Translation: CASSPTGTGHTEAFF. This rearrangement joins TRBV18 to TRBJ1-1; TRBD1 aligns across 8 bases. Trimming cost V 3 bases and J 5 bases; bases outside gene matches: 8. This CDR3 has 15 amino acids. CDR1 KGHSH and CDR2 LQKENI come from the germline V gene.